The present T cell receptor beta chain was sequenced within a study of regulatory T cells in long-lasting Graves disease. The authors built TCR beta libraries using iRepertoire HTBI primers and Arm-PCR of CDR3 regions. From the multiplex PCR reads, TCRdb called clonotypes with MiXCR, one entry per CDR3 protein. The sample lists just over 600,000 distinct CDR3 sequences, under 20% occurring once. Details on this clonotype: A much more abundant neighbour one base away suggests this may be a read error.

The CDR3 loop spans 15 amino acids. Germline V gene sequence: CDR1 SGHDN, CDR2 FVKESK. V shed 1 base and J 9 bases; nucleotides not matched to a gene: 6. Documented time point: newly diagnosed GD, antithyroid drugs for less than 3 months. From RNA extracted from PBMCs, the TCR library was made. These data also featured in a second study, about T cells in Graves' hyperthyroidism and ophthalmopathy.

The V call is TRBV14, the J call TRBJ2-1; 10 bases fit TRBD2. Specimen: peripheral blood mononuclear cells (PBMCs), collected at new diagnosis, from a patient treated with antithyroid drugs. This clonotype was sampled from a young woman with Graves disease. The CDR3: CASSQGVAGGGEQFF. Written as DNA, the CDR3 is TGTGCCAGCAGCCAAGGGGTAGCGGGAGGAGGTGAGCAGTTCTTC.